This T cell receptor beta chain was recorded in a study of T-cell memory formation after mild COVID-19. Turning to the study itself: TCR clusters were mostly donor specific.

TCRdb re-called the 5' RACE reads with MiXCR, one entry per CDR3 protein. The sample comprises about 47,000 distinct CDR3 sequences, about a tenth of which are singletons, and 10% to 15% rests with the top ten. The V and J ends lost 5 bases and 8 bases, in that order; junction bases with no gene match: 2. CDR1 is SEHNR, CDR2 FQNEAQ, per germline (reference sequence). There are 14 residues in the CDR3. This clonotype has a handful of counts. The TCR originated in an adult woman who had mild COVID-19 (a few samples of this study predate the infection). Cell type and time point are not known. Material: PBMCs or a T cell subset sorted from them (not recorded which). The V call is TRBV7-9, the J call TRBJ2-2; 13 bases match TRBD2. As DNA, the CDR3 is TGTGCCAGCAGCCGACTAGCGGGAGGAGGGGAGCTGTTTTTT. It encodes CASSRLAGGGELFF.